The present T cell receptor beta chain was sequenced within a study of tumor-infiltrating lymphocytes in localized non-small cell lung cancer (dated by TCRdb to about 2021). For the study in its entirety: Patients whose samples were collected after neoadjuvant chemotherapy, as well as both smokers and never-smokers and several histologies, were included in the cohort. A total of fewer than 65 patients were included in the paired tumor versus uninvolved lung comparison of immunoSEQ T-cell fraction. TCR sequencing was one of several integrated assays, alongside flow cytometry, multiplex immunofluorescence, RNA-seq, exome sequencing and proteomics, applied to the same patients. From each patient came resected tumor tissue plus uninvolved lung tissue from that same patient, and the uninvolved lung tissue was described as non-adjacent to the tumor. The overall ICON cohort comprised 150 or so surgical patients with localized non-small cell lung cancer whose tumors were resected. Beyond this particular receptor, the publication reports: The TCR-derived T-cell fraction showed no difference between the flow cytometry-defined immunotypes IM1 (good prognosis) and IM2 (poor prognosis). Higher T cell infiltration in tumors than in uninvolved lung tissue was supported by TCRbeta sequencing, consistent with immunofluorescence CD3 counts. Recurrence-free survival showed no association with tumor T-cell fraction from TCR sequencing (p = 0.61). Because assay coverage varied across patients depending on available tissue quantity, TCR sequencing was performed for only a subset of the cohort. Different pieces of the same tissue were used for different assays, so technical variation could not be separated from intratumor heterogeneity.

Details on this clone: Its binding antigen is unknown. Per-nucleotide qualities are absent, and no much larger clonotype sits a single base away.

Enrollment in ICON was initiated in early 2016, and the last patient was enrolled in September 2018. A subcohort of 76 patients provided fresh tumor and matched uninvolved tissue for in-depth immune analyses, with TCR sequencing among those analyses. DNA isolated from bulk tissue, without cell sorting, was used for TCR sequencing. TCR sequencing with the immunoSEQ assay provided the T-cell fraction in tumor and uninvolved lung tissue. The source study handled its data this way. For survival analysis, patients were split into high (upper tertile) and low (lower two tertiles) T-cell fraction groups and compared by log-rank test. A signed-rank test was used to test differences in T-cell fraction between paired tumor and uninvolved lung samples. TCRdb carries this immuneACCESS record with in-frame sequences only. Its versions omit some clonotypes, under half of them owing to an unresolved V gene in the studies checked, with the rest unexplained. V and J calls and clone size are copied from that table; D and trimming were computed from the DNA. The sample contains tens of thousands of clones, approximately 70% of them found a single time. The ten largest account for approximately 15% of the sample.

V is clipped by 4 bases and J by 4 bases, and the sequence between their germline boundaries is 11 bases long. CDR1 and CDR2 are read off the germline V gene (reference sequence) as MNHEY and SMNVEV. The CDR3 numbers 13 residues from cysteine through phenylalanine. Only CDR3 DNA is held: 39 bases, read in frame from base 1. This TCR was sampled from a human donor with non-small cell lung cancer. Specimen: lung tumor tissue. The V and J genes are TRBV27 and TRBJ2-7; D gene: possibly TRBD2, on 5 matching bases. Here is the DNA: TGTGCCAGCAGTTGGCTCCCGGGGTACGAGCAGTACTTC. It codes for CASSWLPGYEQYF.